The 10 T cell receptor beta chains below come from one sample, sequenced in a study of T-cell reconstitution after alpha-beta-depleted transplantation in children. A TCRbeta library incorporating unique molecular identifiers was prepared. TCRdb re-called the PCR reads with MiXCR, one entry per CDR3 protein. The sample consists of fewer than 550,000 distinct CDR3 sequences, over 10% of them appearing once. The starting material was PBMCs, mostly from graft donor cells, obtained 180 days after TCRalphabeta/CD19-depleted stem cell transplant. Receptors were obtained from a female patient aged 2-10 years who had a stem cell transplant for aplastic anemia, so the T cells may come from the graft donor.

There are a few counts of this clonotype. The chain couples TRBV7-2 to TRBJ1-2; possibly TRBD1 for D (5 bases). The germline V gene encodes CDR1 SGHTA and CDR2 FQGNSA. The CDR3 contains 12 residues. With 5 bases removed from V and 8 bases from J, the gap between germline ends came to 12 bases. CDR3 amino acids: CASSPGGWGYTF. The CDR3 coding sequence is TGTGCCAGCAGCCCTGGGGGTTGGGGCTACACCTTC.

This clonotype came up a few times. The chain uses TRBV6-1 and TRBJ1-1; TRBD1 is a possible D gene (5 bases). V was cut by 6 bases and J by 4 bases, with 12 bases left in between. The germline V gene encodes CDR1 MNHNS and CDR2 SASEGT. The CDR3 contains 13 residues. The CDR3 DNA follows: TGTGCCAGCAGGGCCAGGGTCCGCACTGAAGCTTTCTTT. Translated: CASRARVRTEAFF.

The V call is TRBV11-3, the J call TRBJ2-1; 9 bases match TRBD2. The CDR3 is 17 amino acids. Germline CDR1 reads SGHNT; CDR2 reads YENEEA. Germline trimming cut 5 bases from V and 3 bases from J; bases unmatched to any gene: 11. CDR3 nucleotides: TGTGCCAGCAGCCACCGTGGACTAGCGTCAATCTACAATGAGCAGTTCTTC. Its protein is CASSHRGLASIYNEQFF.

This clonotype has a handful of counts. The genes are TRBV27 and TRBJ1-5; 7 bases match TRBD1. Losses at the gene ends were 3 bases for V and 6 bases for J; bases not matched to a gene: 8. Germline values: CDR1 MNHEY, CDR2 SMNVEV (reference sequence). The CDR3 has 15 amino acids. The CDR3 sequence: CASSLTGSGTQPQHF. The CDR3, as DNA: TGTGCCAGCAGTTTGACAGGGAGTGGGACTCAGCCCCAGCATTTT.

In this sample, this clonotype turned up a few times. This sequence joins TRBV3-1 and TRBJ2-1; 8 bases fit TRBD2. Germline values: CDR1 LGHDT, CDR2 YNNKEL (reference sequence). The V gene end was trimmed by 4 bases and the J gene end by 6 bases; junction bases not matched to a gene: 11. The CDR3 consists of 16 residues. The CDR3 nucleotides read TGTGCCAGCAGCCCTCACTCGGGACTAGTCTTCAATGAGCAGTTCTTC. Translation gives CASSPHSGLVFNEQFF.

This rearrangement joins TRBV20-1 to TRBJ2-1, with TRBD2 matching 13 bases. The CDR3 extends over 15 amino acids. Germline V CDR1 and CDR2: DFQATT, SNEGSKA (reference sequence). J gave up 11 bases and V 0 bases, and 7 bases lay outside the gene matches. The CDR3 coding sequence is TGCAGTGCTAGAGATACAGGACTAGCGGGAGATAAGCAGTTCTTC. This sequence encodes CSARDTGLAGDKQFF.

In its sample, this clonotype was seen a few times. The chain recombines TRBV25-1 with TRBJ2-1; D gene ambiguous. The CDR3 runs to 16 residues. The germline V and J ends were trimmed by 0 bases and 7 bases, with 16 bases remaining between them. Germline V gene data show CDR1 as MGHDK and CDR2 as SYGVNS. The CDR3 coding sequence is TGTGCCAGCAGTGAATATTACCGGGCAGGTGATAATGAGCAGTTCTTC. It is translated as CASSEYYRAGDNEQFF. The full variable domain, with the rest looked up from reference TRBV25-1 and TRBJ2-1, is EADIYQTPRYLVIGTGKKITLECSQTMGHDKMYWYQQDPGMELHLIHYSYGVNSTEKGDLSSESTVSRIRTEHFPLTLESARPSHTSQYLCASSEYYRAGDNEQFFGPGTRLTVL.

This clonotype turned up a few times. This CDR3 is CASSEAGSQPQHF. The CDR3 nucleotides are TGTGCCAGCAGTGAGGCTGGCAGCCAGCCCCAGCATTTT. The V gene is TRBV12-3 or TRBV12-4, the J gene TRBJ1-5; D is ambiguous. The germline V and J ends were trimmed by 5 bases and 7 bases, with 12 bases remaining between them. This CDR3 is built from 13 residues.

This clonotype was seen ten or more times. CDR3 nucleotides: TGCGCCAGCAGCCATCGGACTACCCACACCGGGGAGCTGTTTTTT. Amino acids: CASSHRTTHTGELFF. This chain links TRBV4-3 with TRBJ2-2, with D possibly TRBD2 on 6 matching bases. Trimming pared 3 bases from V and 3 bases from J, leaving 11 bases between. The CDR3 has 15 residues. Looked up from germline, CDR1 is LGHNA and CDR2 is YSLEER.

This clonotype was counted between two and nine times. The V and J genes are TRBV18 and TRBJ2-3; 10 bases agree with TRBD2. Trimming removed 3 bases from V and 2 bases from J; junction bases left unmatched: 5. This CDR3 region has 16 residues. CDR1 and CDR2 (germline): KGHSH, LQKENI. The DNA for the CDR3 is TGTGCCAGCTCACCCGGACTAGCGGAGAACACAGATACGCAGTATTTT. Amino acids: CASSPGLAENTDTQYF.